The entry that follows covers one T cell receptor beta chain sequence. Its antigen specificity is not known. No much larger clonotype is one base removed from it; base qualities were not supplied. This specimen comes from a study of blood T cell repertoires in COVID-19 (dated by TCRdb to 2019 to 2021). General notes on the study: The collaborator samples originated in the United States, Italy and Spain and spanned the acute and convalescent phases of COVID-19. The repertoires were released in a freely available public database intended as a resource for research on the immune response to SARS-CoV-2. Samples came from the ongoing ImmuneRACE study (first 160 participants) plus 1,254 subjects from 6 global collaborators. Sample metadata almost always included a de-identified subject ID, COVID-19 status, age in years and sex. The prospective study material was composed of cDNA or gDNA derived from T cells, B-cell-depleted T cells, or PBMCs. Where available, HLA class I and class II types were taken from metadata supplied by the sample provider and were not determined by assay-based typing. Deeply sampled blood TCRbeta repertoires from subjects exposed to, actively infected with, or recovered from COVID-19 were included in the dataset. Results the study describes overall, beyond this receptor: How much clinical and demographic metadata was included differed by source and by participant, and the metadata was provided uncurated.

TCRbeta CDR3 regions were amplified from genomic DNA by means of the immunoSEQ Assay, a bias-controlled multiplex PCR. The study's own analysis went as follows. The number of nucleated cells in each sample was estimated by amplification of reference gene primers within the assay. To quantify the absolute abundance of each unique TCRbeta CDR3 rearrangement, sequence reads were collapsed and filtered. For each sample, productive Simpson clonality was calculated as the square root of Simpson's diversity index over productive rearrangements. Entries here come from immuneACCESS through TCRdb and include only in-frame sequences with V and J called. Some clones fail to appear in such tables; in the studies checked, an unresolved V gene covers under half of the shortfall, and the cause of the remainder is unknown. The V and J calls and clone size are taken from that table; D and trimming were inferred from the DNA. The sample yields about 71,000 clones; around 76% were counted once. The biggest ten clones account for around 15% of the sample.

Each collaborating institution followed its own protocols to collect whole blood in K2EDTA tubes. For TCRbeta analysis, collaborator samples were shipped as frozen whole blood, as isolated PBMCs, or as DNA extracted from either sample type. Including cysteine and phenylalanine, the CDR3 has 16 amino acids. The entry retains the CDR3 DNA only, 48 bases that are in frame from base 1. CDR1 and CDR2 are read off the germline V gene as MNHEY and SVGEGT. V is cut back by 0 bases and J by 5 bases, with 3 bases in the junction unmatched. The sequenced sample was peripheral blood. The V and J segments used are TRBV6-2 or TRBV6-3 and TRBJ2-3, with TRBD2 identical over 12 junction bases. The source is an elderly woman with acute or convalescent COVID-19. The nucleotides are TGTGCCAGCAGTTACTCCCTAGCGGGAGGGGTAGATACGCAGTATTTT. It codes for CASSYSLAGGVDTQYF.